These 25 T cell receptor beta chains came from one sample sequenced in a study of blood T cells in healthy people across ages. Combining a sample-barcoded 5' primer with a J-beta primer mix, a second PCR ran for roughly 7 to 11 cycles. TCRdb re-derived calls from the 5' RACE reads in MiXCR, one entry per CDR3 protein. In the table there are 750,000 to 850,000 distinct CDR3 sequences, 20% to 30% of which are singletons. These same data were also listed under a study on T cells of mothers and their children.

The specimen sequenced was blood. The receptor set was obtained from a boy aged 5-17 years in good health.

V usage is TRBV29-1 and J usage is TRBJ2-5; D call uncertain. V was clipped by 8 bases and J by 4 bases, with 11 bases between them. The CDR3 has 11 residues. In germline, CDR1 is SQVTM, CDR2 ANQGSEA. CDR3 DNA: TGCAGCCCCCGCCGTGGAGAGACCCAGTACTTC. It translates to CSPRRGETQYF.

The chain combines TRBV27 with TRBJ2-6; D is perhaps TRBD1 (5 bases). Between the trimmed V and J ends, which lost 3 bases and 4 bases, there was a span of 10 bases. Germline CDR1 reads MNHEY; CDR2 reads SMNVEV (reference sequence). There are 15 residues in the CDR3. The CDR3 sequence is CASSFIGAGANVLTF. In nucleotides, the CDR3 is TGTGCCAGCAGTTTTATAGGGGCCGGGGCCAACGTCCTGACTTTC.

This clonotype was detected only a few times. The V call is TRBV24-1, the J call TRBJ1-4, with 9 positions matching TRBD1. CDR1 is KGHDR, CDR2 SFDVKD, per germline. Losses at the gene ends were 4 bases for V and 2 bases for J; bases not matched to a gene: 4. This CDR3 has 16 residues. The CDR3 DNA follows: TGTGCCACCAGTGACGGACAGGGGTGGACTAATGAAAAACTGTTTTTT. Encoded protein: CATSDGQGWTNEKLFF.

There are a few counts of this clonotype. The chain carries TRBV5-6 and TRBJ2-1; possible D gene TRBD2, 6 bases. V gave up 2 bases and J gave up 8 bases, with 11 bases separating them. The CDR3 runs to 13 residues. The germline gives CDR1 SGHDT, CDR2 YYEEEE. The CDR3 spells CASSFSWGDEQFF. The CDR3 bases are TGTGCCAGCAGCTTTTCATGGGGGGATGAGCAGTTCTTC.

This clonotype was recorded a few times. The rearrangement links TRBV29-1 to TRBJ2-1, with 8 bases fitting TRBD1. The J call could be wrong; TRBJ2-7 is a better fit for the DNA end. The germline gives CDR1 SQVTM, CDR2 ANQGSEA. The CDR3 is 14 amino acids. CDR3 DNA sequence: TGCAGCGCCATGGGGACAGGCAGCTCCTACGAGCAGTACTTC. It is translated as CSAMGTGSSYEQYF.

This clonotype showed up just a few times. The chain joins TRBV7-2 to TRBJ2-1, with 8 positions matching TRBD2. The CDR3 totals 17 residues. The J segment lost 0 bases and the V segment lost 6 bases, leaving 10 bases of the junction unmatched. The germline V gene has CDR1 SGHTA and CDR2 FQGNSA. The DNA for the CDR3 is TGTGCCAGCAGACCCACTAGCGGCCAAAGCTCCTACAATGAGCAGTTCTTC. Translating it yields CASRPTSGQSSYNEQFF.

This clonotype was seen ten or more times. The rearrangement joins TRBV11-2 to TRBJ2-7; 7 bases agree with TRBD1. Germline V gene data show CDR1 as SGHAT and CDR2 as FQNNGV. This CDR3 is 15 amino acids long. J gave up 2 bases and V 3 bases, and 7 bases lay outside the gene matches. CDR3 loop: CASSLTTGTAYEQYF. The DNA for the CDR3 is TGTGCCAGCAGCTTGACCACCGGGACAGCCTACGAGCAGTACTTC.

The rearrangement uses TRBV7-9 and TRBJ1-1; D not certain. Trimming removed 1 base from V and 1 base from J, with 10 bases in between. The V gene's germline CDR1 is SEHNR and CDR2 FQNEAQ (reference sequence). The CDR3 contains 15 residues. The CDR3 loop reads CASSLDSQPNTEAFF. CDR3 nucleotides: TGTGCCAGCAGCTTAGATTCGCAGCCGAACACTGAAGCTTTCTTT.

J is TRBJ1-3 and V is TRBV6-5; D unclear. Per the germline V gene, CDR1 is MNHEY and CDR2 is SVGAGI. V was clipped by 4 bases and J by 0 bases, with 10 bases between them. The CDR3 is 15 residues long. The CDR3 here is CASSSGRFSGNTIYF. The CDR3 DNA follows: TGTGCCAGCAGTTCCGGCAGATTCTCTGGAAACACCATATATTTT.

Details on this clonotype: This CDR3 is missing its conserved last phenylalanine or tryptophan, likely due to a read error. DNA for the CDR3: TGTGCCAGCAGTTTATTAATCGGGACAGGGGTTTTTGAGCAGTTCATC. Translated, it gives CASSLLIGTGVFEQFI. The rearrangement uses TRBV12-3 or TRBV12-4 and TRBJ2-5, with 10 bases identical to TRBD1. Matching the DNA end better, TRBJ2-1 makes the J call doubtful. CDR3 length: 16 residues.

There are a few counts of this clonotype. This chain joins TRBV29-1 and TRBJ1-1; D is unresolved. The CDR3 is made up of 12 amino acids. With 3 bases removed from V and 1 base from J, the gap between germline ends came to 6 bases. CDR1 is SQVTM, CDR2 ANQGSEA, per germline. The CDR3 sequence is CSVDPKNTEAFF. CDR3 coding DNA: TGCAGCGTTGACCCAAAGAACACTGAAGCTTTCTTT.

This clonotype was counted a few times. The chain employs TRBV7-8 and TRBJ2-5; D is possibly TRBD2 (7 bases). The CDR3 consists of 16 residues. Trimming stripped 4 bases from V and 4 bases from J, with 19 bases between. Looked up from germline, CDR1 is SGHVS and CDR2 is FQNEAQ. The CDR3 loop reads CASSWDGGGGGETQYF. The DNA for the CDR3 is TGTGCCAGCAGCTGGGATGGAGGGGGAGGGGGAGAGACCCAGTACTTC.

This rearrangement joins TRBV29-1 to TRBJ1-2; tentatively, D is TRBD1 (5 bases). The CDR3 consists of 10 residues. V shed 4 bases and J shed 11 bases, with 11 bases lying between them. CDR1 is SQVTM and CDR2 is ANQGSEA in the germline V gene. CDR3 amino acids: CSVVGAGYTF. DNA of the CDR3: TGCAGCGTTGTAGGGGCCGGTTACACCTTC.

At least ten counts were recorded for this clonotype. The chain employs TRBV9 and TRBJ2-1; D is unresolved. In germline, CDR1 is SGDLS, CDR2 YYNGEE. Trimming shortened V by 4 bases and J by 7 bases, and 12 bases separated the two germline ends. This CDR3 has 13 amino acids. CDR3 nucleotide sequence: TGTGCCAGCAGCCCTCTGGGGTATAATGAGCAGTTCTTC. Its protein product is CASSPLGYNEQFF.

This chain uses TRBV4-3 with TRBJ2-5; 9 bases map to TRBD1. The closer fit of TRBJ2-7 to the DNA end suggests the J call may be wrong. Germline lookup yields CDR1 LGHNA and CDR2 YSLEER. This CDR3 has 16 amino acids. In DNA, the CDR3 is TGCGCCAGCAGCCAAGACTCGGACAGGGGTACCTACGAGCAGTACTTC. Translation: CASSQDSDRGTYEQYF.

This chain uses TRBV5-6 with TRBJ1-2; D call uncertain. The V gene's germline CDR1 is SGHDT and CDR2 YYEEEE. The CDR3 extends over 12 amino acids. V lost 4 bases and J lost 3, with 7 bases in between. The CDR3 nucleotides read TGTGCCAGCAGCAAGACGGACTATGGCTACACCTTC. Its translation is CASSKTDYGYTF.

This clonotype was detected a few times. V usage is TRBV2 and J usage is TRBJ1-1; D possibly corresponds to TRBD1 (6 bases). The CDR3 has 16 residues. V lost 4 bases and J 1 base, leaving 16 bases between the germline ends. Germline assignment: CDR1 SNHLY and CDR2 FYNNEI. For the CDR3, the DNA is TGTGCCAGCAGTGTCTCGGAGGGGGGGAAGAACACTGAAGCTTTCTTT. This sequence encodes CASSVSEGGKNTEAFF.

This clonotype was observed a handful of times. This chain connects TRBV28 to TRBJ2-5; 7 nucleotides line up with TRBD1. The ends lost 7 bases at V and 6 bases at J; junction bases unmatched: 11. The CDR3 is made up of 14 amino acids. The germline CDR1 and CDR2 sequences are MDHEN and SYDVKM. The CDR3 reads CASTPDRVKKTQYF. In nucleotides, the CDR3 is TGTGCCAGCACCCCAGACAGGGTCAAAAAGACCCAGTACTTC.

This clonotype was detected only a few times. V and J are TRBV6-5 and TRBJ2-2; 12 bases line up with TRBD1. V was clipped by 5 bases and J by 7 bases; unmatched bases: 5. This CDR3 has 15 amino acids. Germline loops: CDR1 MNHEY, CDR2 SVGAGI. The CDR3 loop is CASSPGQGANGELFF. CDR3 DNA sequence: TGTGCCAGCAGTCCGGGACAGGGGGCCAACGGGGAGCTGTTTTTT.

This clonotype has just a few counts. CDR3 sequence reads: CASSPLAGGPQDTQYF. CDR3 nucleotide sequence: TGTGCCAGCAGCCCCTTAGCGGGGGGGCCGCAAGATACGCAGTATTTT. This chain joins TRBV4-2 and TRBJ2-3; TRBD2 agrees at 11 bases. The CDR3 length is 16 residues. Per germline, CDR1 LGHNA and CDR2 YNFKEQ. J lost 5 bases, V lost 4 bases, and 8 bases had no gene match.

This clonotype was seen repeatedly, ten times or more. The V gene is TRBV7-9, the J gene TRBJ2-6; no clear D gene. The CDR3 covers 14 residues. The V gene lost 5 bases and the J gene lost 0 bases, with 5 bases spanning the gap. Germline V gives CDR1 SEHNR, CDR2 FQNEAQ (reference sequence). This CDR3 reads CASSASSGANVLTF. The CDR3 DNA is TGTGCCAGCAGCGCCAGCTCTGGGGCCAACGTCCTGACTTTC.

This chain links TRBV20-1 with TRBJ2-4, with no clear D. The germline gives CDR1 DFQATT, CDR2 SNEGSKA (reference sequence). With 1 base removed from V and 8 bases from J, the gap between germline ends came to 12 bases. The CDR3 consists of 13 residues. The CDR3 here is CSARVRPQDIQYF. The CDR3, as DNA: TGCAGTGCTAGAGTGAGACCCCAGGACATTCAGTACTTC.

The chain recombines TRBV11-1 with TRBJ2-7, with 8 nucleotides matching TRBD1. V shed 4 bases and J 6 bases; nucleotides not matched to a gene: 14. Germline V lookup: CDR1 SGHAT, CDR2 FQDESV (reference sequence). The CDR3 consists of 16 residues. CDR3 amino acids: CASSSPGQVTSGEQYF. The DNA for the CDR3 is TGTGCCAGCAGCTCGCCGGGACAGGTGACCTCGGGCGAGCAGTACTTC.

The chain couples TRBV6-1 to TRBJ2-1; D is tentatively TRBD1 or TRBD2 (6 bases each). CDR1 and CDR2 from the germline V gene are MNHNS and SASEGT. The CDR3 is made up of 14 amino acids. The germline V and J ends were trimmed by 7 bases and 2 bases, with 12 bases remaining between them. CDR3 amino acids: CASNTGAPYNEQFF. Here the CDR3 DNA reads TGTGCCAGCAATACGGGGGCTCCCTACAATGAGCAGTTCTTC.

V and J are TRBV12-3 or TRBV12-4 and TRBJ1-1; 7 positions match TRBD1. The CDR3 length is 13 residues. Losses at the gene ends were 6 bases for V and 7 bases for J; bases not matched to a gene: 8. The CDR3 sequence: CASRKGGQLEAFF. CDR3 sequence (DNA): TGTGCCAGCAGGAAGGGGGGACAGCTTGAAGCTTTCTTT.